These T cell receptor beta chains were read from a single sample in a study of blood T cell repertoires in COVID-19. This table comes from immunoSEQ multiplex PCR, and its TCRdb copy is limited to in-frame clones, with some not included. This table holds under 200,000 clones, roughly 84% found once. Input material: peripheral blood. These TCRs come from a human donor with acute or convalescent COVID-19. The donor label of this sample is uncertain. Each CDR3 is given with its conserved first and last residue. The D gene is left open where the match is weak. The listing skips clone size in some rows; elsewhere it reads once, few, many or a size class.

abundance	v_gene	d_gene	j_gene	CDR3aa	CDR3nt
-	TRBV12-2	-	TRBJ2-7	CASRRGTGSSYEQYF	TGTGCAAGTCGAAGAGGGACAGGGAGTTCCTACGAGCAGTACTTC
-	TRBV3-1/TRBV3-2	TRBD1	TRBJ1-6	CASSQGQGASSSPLHF	TGTGCCAGCAGCCAAGGACAGGGGGCTTCTTCCTCACCCCTCCACTTT
-	TRBV12-3/TRBV12-4	TRBD1	TRBJ1-1	CASSTGTGEAFF	TGTGCCAGCAGTACGGGGACAGGCGAAGCTTTCTTT
-	TRBV11-3	-	TRBJ2-1	CASSLGARQGLYNEQFF	TGTGCCAGCAGCTTAGGCGCTAGGCAGGGCCTCTACAATGAGCAGTTCTTC
once	TRBV6-5	-	TRBJ1-1	CASGQQGEAFF	TGTGCCAGCGGGCAACAGGGTGAAGCTTTCTTT
once	TRBV5-1	-	TRBJ2-7	CASSLDLRDYEQYF	TGCGCCAGCAGCTTGGATTTGCGGGACTACGAGCAGTACTTC
once	TRBV2	-	TRBJ1-5	CASTEEHYSNQPQHF	TGTGCCAGCACCGAAGAACACTATAGCAATCAGCCCCAGCATTTT
-	TRBV29-1	-	TRBJ1-5	CSIQTRGETQHF	TGCAGCATCCAAACCCGAGGAGAGACCCAGCATTTT
-	TRBV19	TRBD1	TRBJ1-5	CASSIVGQGNNQPQHF	TGTGCCAGTAGTATAGTCGGACAGGGGAACAATCAGCCCCAGCATTTT
-	TRBV5-6	-	TRBJ1-1	CASSPVSGAVNTEAFF	TGTGCCAGCAGCCCGGTGAGCGGGGCGGTGAACACTGAAGCTTTCTTT
-	TRBV18	-	TRBJ1-1	CASSSGVNTEAFF	TGTGCCAGCTCATCAGGGGTAAACACTGAAGCTTTCTTT
-	TRBV9	TRBD2	TRBJ2-4	CASSGDYGDIQYF	TGTGCCAGCAGCGGGGACTATGGGGACATTCAGTACTTC
-	TRBV5-1	TRBD1	TRBJ1-1	CASSFGTDTEAFF	TGCGCCAGCAGCTTCGGGACAGACACTGAAGCTTTCTTT
-	TRBV20-1	TRBD1	TRBJ2-7	CSASRPGGTYEQYF	TGCAGTGCTAGTAGGCCAGGGGGAACCTACGAGCAGTACTTC
-	TRBV5-1	TRBD1	TRBJ2-7	CASSLDGTGAYEQYF	TGCGCCAGCAGCTTGGATGGGACAGGAGCCTACGAGCAGTACTTC
-	TRBV5-6	TRBD2	TRBJ2-2	CASSFGTSGSRKGGELFF	TGTGCCAGCAGCTTTGGGACTAGCGGGAGCCGAAAAGGCGGGGAGCTGTTTTTT
once	TRBV7-2	TRBD1	TRBJ2-1	CASSRTGDGYNEQFF	TGTGCCAGCAGCCGGACAGGGGACGGCTACAATGAGCAGTTCTTC
-	TRBV3-1/TRBV3-2	-	TRBJ1-2	CASSPNGVKGTF	TGTGCCAGCAGCCCCAACGGGGTGAAGGGCACCTTC
-	TRBV19	TRBD1	TRBJ2-5	CASSIGSIGTGLQETQYF	TGTGCCAGTAGTATAGGCTCTATAGGGACAGGGCTCCAAGAGACCCAGTACTTC
-	TRBV9	-	TRBJ2-2	CASSVDPGTGELFF	TGTGCCAGCAGCGTAGACCCGGGGACCGGGGAGCTGTTTTTT
-	TRBV19	-	TRBJ1-2	CASSIDGRGDTNYGYTF	TGTGCCAGTAGTATAGATGGGAGAGGGGACACCAACTATGGCTACACCTTC
once	TRBV5-4	TRBD2	TRBJ2-5	CASSTGLASGETQYF	TGTGCCAGCAGCACCGGACTAGCTAGCGGAGAGACCCAGTACTTC
-	TRBV27	-	TRBJ1-2	CASSPDQGNGYTF	TGTGCCAGCAGCCCCGACCAGGGGAACGGCTACACCTTC
-	TRBV12-3/TRBV12-4	-	TRBJ2-1	CASSLEVNEQFF	TGTGCCAGCAGTTTGGAGGTTAATGAGCAGTTCTTC
-	TRBV2	-	TRBJ2-1	CASSTSQPGVNEQFF	TGTGCCAGCAGTACCTCGCAACCGGGGGTCAATGAGCAGTTCTTC
-	TRBV7-9	-	TRBJ2-3	CASSFWRQDTDTQYF	TGTGCCAGCAGCTTTTGGAGACAGGACACAGATACGCAGTATTTT
once	TRBV6-5	TRBD1	TRBJ2-7	CASSPPGQGRHEQYF	TGTGCCAGCAGTCCTCCGGGACAGGGGCGACACGAGCAGTACTTC
once	TRBV18	-	TRBJ1-4	CASSPFGISEEKLFF	TGTGCCAGCTCACCATTCGGGATCTCTGAGGAAAAACTGTTTTTT
-	TRBV2	-	TRBJ2-3	CASSGGIWGTDTQYF	TGTGCCAGCAGTGGCGGTATTTGGGGCACAGATACGCAGTATTTT
-	TRBV7-3	TRBD2	TRBJ2-1	CASSSAGGTSYNEQFF	TGTGCCAGCAGCTCAGCGGGAGGGACTTCCTACAATGAGCAGTTCTTC
-	TRBV5-1	TRBD1	TRBJ1-1	CASSWDSPTEAFF	TGCGCCAGCAGCTGGGACAGCCCCACTGAAGCTTTCTTT
-	TRBV11-1	TRBD2	TRBJ2-7	CASSLDSLAGSYEQYF	TGTGCCAGCAGCTTAGATTCCCTAGCGGGGTCCTACGAGCAGTACTTC
-	TRBV27	-	TRBJ2-3	CASRDWSTDTQYF	TGTGCCAGCAGGGACTGGTCCACAGATACGCAGTATTTT
-	TRBV2	-	TRBJ1-6	CASTFREGSPLHF	TGTGCCAGCACGTTCAGGGAGGGTTCACCCCTCCACTTT
-	TRBV6-5	TRBD2	TRBJ2-5	CASSWQAGGPETQYF	TGTGCCAGCAGTTGGCAAGCGGGAGGTCCGGAGACCCAGTACTTC
-	TRBV3-1/TRBV3-2	-	TRBJ2-5	CASSQASRRETQYF	TGTGCCAGCAGCCAAGCGTCTAGGCGGGAGACCCAGTACTTC
-	TRBV19	TRBD2	TRBJ2-7	CASSASGGAYEQYF	TGTGCCAGTAGCGCTAGCGGGGGGGCCTACGAGCAGTACTTC
-	TRBV5-1	-	TRBJ1-1	CASSRDSPNTEAFF	TGCGCCAGCAGCCGGGATTCTCCGAACACTGAAGCTTTCTTT
-	TRBV7-2	TRBD2	TRBJ2-5	CASSLNGGRASQETQYF	TGTGCCAGCAGCTTAAACGGCGGGAGGGCCTCCCAAGAGACCCAGTACTTC
-	TRBV6-5	-	TRBJ2-5	CASSSGGLETQYF	TGTGCCAGCAGTTCGGGGGGCTTGGAGACCCAGTACTTC
-	TRBV27	TRBD2	TRBJ2-3	CASSWTSGGTGGTQYF	TGTGCCAGCAGTTGGACTAGCGGGGGAACTGGGGGTACGCAGTATTTT
-	TRBV6-2/TRBV6-3	TRBD1	TRBJ1-3	CASSPENGPRGLGGNTIYF	TGTGCCAGCAGCCCCGAAAATGGCCCGAGGGGGCTCGGTGGAAACACCATATATTTT